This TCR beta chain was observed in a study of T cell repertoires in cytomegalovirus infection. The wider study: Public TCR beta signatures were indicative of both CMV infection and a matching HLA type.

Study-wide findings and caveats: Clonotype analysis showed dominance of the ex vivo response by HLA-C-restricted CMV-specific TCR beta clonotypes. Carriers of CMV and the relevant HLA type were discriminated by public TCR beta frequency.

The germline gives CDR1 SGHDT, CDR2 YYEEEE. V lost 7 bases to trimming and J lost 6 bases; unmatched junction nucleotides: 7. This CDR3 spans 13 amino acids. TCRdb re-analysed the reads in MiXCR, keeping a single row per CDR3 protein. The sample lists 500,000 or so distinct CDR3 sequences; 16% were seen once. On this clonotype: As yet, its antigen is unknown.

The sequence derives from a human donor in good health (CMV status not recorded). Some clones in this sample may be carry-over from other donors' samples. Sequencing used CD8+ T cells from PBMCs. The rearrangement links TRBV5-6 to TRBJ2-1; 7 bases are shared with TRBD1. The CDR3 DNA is TGTGCCAGCGCTAGGGGGCGAGGCAATGAGCAGTTCTTC. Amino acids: CASARGRGNEQFF.